This TCR beta chain was recovered during a study of blood T cell repertoires in COVID-19 (dated by TCRdb to 2020 to 2021). For the wider study: Collaborator samples came from the United States, Italy and Spain and covered acute and convalescent phases of COVID-19. The prospective study material was composed of cDNA or gDNA derived from T cells, B-cell-depleted T cells, or PBMCs. Subjects who had been exposed to COVID-19, were actively infected with it, or had recovered from it provided the deeply sampled blood TCRbeta repertoires that made up the dataset. The repertoires were released in a freely available public database meant as a resource for research on the immune response to SARS-CoV-2. Samples came from the ongoing ImmuneRACE study (first 160 participants) plus 1,254 subjects from 6 global collaborators. A de-identified subject ID, COVID-19 status, age in years and sex were almost always included in the sample metadata. Where HLA class I and class II types were available, the types were taken from metadata supplied by the sample provider, not from assay-based typing.

TCRbeta CDR3 regions were amplified from genomic DNA by means of the immunoSEQ Assay, a bias-controlled multiplex PCR. As for how the authors treated the data: The number of nucleated cells in each sample was estimated from the amplification of reference gene primers within the assay. Sequence reads were collapsed and filtered to measure the absolute abundance of every unique TCRbeta CDR3 rearrangement. For each sample, productive Simpson clonality was calculated by taking the square root of Simpson's diversity index across productive rearrangements. This is the immuneACCESS table as TCRdb keeps it, with only in-frame sequences that have V and J called. A part of the clones is gone; compared with another copy, unresolved V genes explain less than half, and the rest is unexplained. Clonal size and the V and J genes are those of that table, whereas D and trimming came from the DNA. The sample table shows 150,000 to 170,000 clones, and approximately 85% are seen once. The ten largest clones capture 8% to 9% of the sample.

General conclusions and limits of the study: Clinical and demographic metadata were provided uncurated, with the amount varying by source and participant.

V is cut by 6 bases and J by 1 base, and the space between the germline ends is 11 bases. CDR1 and CDR2 were assigned from the germline V gene as MNHEY and SVGAGI. Counted from cysteine to phenylalanine, this CDR3 has 14 amino acids. Here the CDR3 DNA is all that survives: 42 bases in frame from base 1. In Seattle, one collaborating source enrolled patients while the infection was active and tracked those patients longitudinally over the course of disease. Each collaborating institution followed its own protocols to collect whole blood in K2EDTA tubes. For TCRbeta analysis, collaborators shipped samples in one of three forms: frozen whole blood, isolated PBMCs, or DNA extracted from either of those sample types. With regard to this clone: What antigen it recognizes has not been identified. No base-level quality is on record; no much larger clone is a single base apart.

The sequencing sample was made of peripheral blood. The rearrangement joined TRBV6-5 to TRBJ2-3; the D gene is perhaps TRBD2, on 6 matching bases. The source of this sequence is a woman aged 60-70 years with COVID-19, enrolled during active disease. The sequence in DNA is TGTGCCAGCAGGGGGGGTTGGGGCACAGATACGCAGTATTTT. Its amino acids are CASRGGWGTDTQYF.